This T cell receptor (beta chain) was found in a study of shared clonotypes between healthy human individuals. Trimming took off 6 bases at V and 8 bases at J, with 10 bases between the two ends. This CDR3 contains 11 residues. Germline assignment: CDR1 MNHEY and CDR2 SVGAGI. The table came from immunoSEQ multiplex PCR; TCRdb's copy has only in-frame clones and leaves some out. Here the sample spans 70,000 to 95,000 clones, around 57% being singletons. Material: memory CD8+ T cells sorted from blood. Subset indicated: CD45RO+ cells pooled with CCR7-negative TemRA cells. This clonotype originated in a man aged 30-40 years in good health. The J gene is TRBJ1-1, the V gene TRBV6-5, with D perhaps matching TRBD1 (6 bases). The CDR3 protein is CASSRGLEAFF. The CDR3 bases are TGTGCCAGCAGCAGGGGACTCGAAGCTTTCTTT.